These T cell receptor beta chains were read from a single sample in a study of blood T cell repertoires in COVID-19. TCRdb keeps only in-frame clones here, not all; method: immunoSEQ multiplex PCR. The top ten hold about 3.5% of the sample, which has 130,000 to 150,000 clones, 80% seen once. The specimen was peripheral blood. Every receptor here comes from a man aged 70-80 years who had recovered from COVID-19. Each CDR3 is given with its conserved first and last residue. The order of the fields is CDR3 length, clone size, V gene, J gene, D gene, CDR3 DNA, CDR3 protein. The D gene is left open where the match is weak. The size field is filled for only some rows; it gives once, few, many or a size class.

cdr3_length: 14; clone_size: .; v_call: TRBV6-6; j_call: TRBJ2-7; d_call: TRBD1; cdr3_nt: TGTGCCAGCAACCCGGGACAGGGATCCTACGAGCAGTACTTC; cdr3_aa: CASNPGQGSYEQYF
cdr3_length: 11; clone_size: .; v_call: TRBV29-1; j_call: TRBJ2-6; d_call: .; cdr3_nt: TGCAGCGTTTATGGGGCCAACGTCCTGACTTTC; cdr3_aa: CSVYGANVLTF
cdr3_length: 13; clone_size: .; v_call: TRBV28; j_call: TRBJ1-2; d_call: .; cdr3_nt: TGTGCCAGCAGAGCAGGGGCGATATTTGGCTACACCTTC; cdr3_aa: CASRAGAIFGYTF
cdr3_length: 14; clone_size: .; v_call: TRBV9; j_call: TRBJ2-7; d_call: .; cdr3_nt: TGTGCCAGCAGCACTGGGGACTTCTCCTACGAGCAGTACTTC; cdr3_aa: CASSTGDFSYEQYF
cdr3_length: 16; clone_size: .; v_call: TRBV5-6; j_call: TRBJ2-1; d_call: TRBD2; cdr3_nt: TGTGCCAGCAGCCCCGTCGGACTAGCGGGAGAGGTTGAGCAGTTCTTC; cdr3_aa: CASSPVGLAGEVEQFF
cdr3_length: 17; clone_size: .; v_call: TRBV3-1/TRBV3-2; j_call: TRBJ2-2; d_call: TRBD2; cdr3_nt: TGTGCCAGCAGCCAAGATACCCTAGCGGGAGTCACCGGGGAGCTGTTTTTT; cdr3_aa: CASSQDTLAGVTGELFF
cdr3_length: 16; clone_size: .; v_call: TRBV2; j_call: TRBJ2-3; d_call: TRBD2; cdr3_nt: TGTGCCAGCAGTACCGGACTAGCGGAAATCACAGATACGCAGTATTTT; cdr3_aa: CASSTGLAEITDTQYF
cdr3_length: 16; clone_size: few; v_call: TRBV27; j_call: TRBJ2-1; d_call: TRBD2; cdr3_nt: TGTGCCAGCAGTCCGGCTGGACTAGCGGGAGGACGGCATGAGTTCTTC; cdr3_aa: CASSPAGLAGGRHEFF
cdr3_length: 16; clone_size: .; v_call: TRBV6-6; j_call: TRBJ2-7; d_call: TRBD1; cdr3_nt: TGTGCCAGCAGTTACGGGAGGACAGGGGGGACCTACGAGCAGTACTTC; cdr3_aa: CASSYGRTGGTYEQYF
cdr3_length: 16; clone_size: few; v_call: TRBV2; j_call: TRBJ2-6; d_call: TRBD1; cdr3_nt: TGTGCCAAAAACCGGGACAGGGACTCTGGGGCCAACGTCCTGACTTTC; cdr3_aa: CAKNRDRDSGANVLTF
cdr3_length: 16; clone_size: .; v_call: TRBV12-5; j_call: TRBJ2-7; d_call: TRBD2; cdr3_nt: TGTGCTAGTGGTTTGTCCCTGGGACTAGCGGCCTACGAGCAGTACTTC; cdr3_aa: CASGLSLGLAAYEQYF
cdr3_length: 14; clone_size: .; v_call: TRBV2; j_call: TRBJ1-1; d_call: .; cdr3_nt: TGTGCCAACCAAAGGCGATCAGGGAACACTGAAGCTTTCTTT; cdr3_aa: CANQRRSGNTEAFF
cdr3_length: 14; clone_size: once; v_call: TRBV11-2; j_call: TRBJ1-2; d_call: .; cdr3_nt: TGTGCCAGCAGCTTAGATGCAGGGCCCTATGGCTACACCTTC; cdr3_aa: CASSLDAGPYGYTF
cdr3_length: 14; clone_size: .; v_call: TRBV6-5; j_call: TRBJ1-5; d_call: .; cdr3_nt: TGTGCCAGCAGTTACTCGAATTCTGAGCAGCCCCAGCATTTT; cdr3_aa: CASSYSNSEQPQHF
cdr3_length: 14; clone_size: .; v_call: TRBV5-5; j_call: TRBJ2-1; d_call: TRBD1; cdr3_nt: TGTGCCAGCAGCTTATTCATAGGACAGGATGAGCAGTTCTTC; cdr3_aa: CASSLFIGQDEQFF
cdr3_length: 14; clone_size: .; v_call: TRBV11-2; j_call: TRBJ2-1; d_call: .; cdr3_nt: TGTGCCAGCACCTCCTTGAGGGACTACAATGAGCAGTTCTTC; cdr3_aa: CASTSLRDYNEQFF